Below, 29 T cell receptor beta chains from the same sample are listed, as sequenced in a study of CD8+ T cells in alopecia areata. cDNA serving as the sequencing template came from extracted, reverse transcribed RNA. The protocol was immunoSEQ multiplex PCR, while the TCRdb copy is restricted to in-frame clones and leaves out a portion. The sample carries about 110,000 clones, roughly 59% recorded once. The specimen was CD8+ T cells sorted from blood. The source is a human donor in good health.

J is TRBJ2-3 and V is TRBV2; D is possibly TRBD2 (6 bases). CDR1 is SNHLY, CDR2 FYNNEI, per germline. This CDR3 contains 15 residues. V shed 3 bases and J shed 2 bases, with 12 bases lying between them. For the CDR3, the DNA is TGTGCCAGCAGTGACCGGAGGGTGAACACAGATACGCAGTATTTT. Amino acid sequence: CASSDRRVNTDTQYF.

On this clone: A far larger clone is one nucleotide away, so this likely arose from a read error. This chain uses TRBV7-3 with TRBJ1-5; weak D call: TRBD1 (5 bases). Per the germline V gene, CDR1 is SGHTA and CDR2 is FQGTGA. There are 14 residues in the CDR3. V lost 3 bases to trimming and J lost 1 base, with 7 bases between them. The CDR3 region has the DNA TGTGCCAGCAGCTTGGGGCAGAGCAATCAGCCCCAGCATTTT. It encodes CASSLGQSNQPQHF.

The V call is TRBV4-1, the J call TRBJ2-2; D unclear. Germline V gives CDR1 MGHRA, CDR2 YSYEKL. This CDR3 is built from 17 residues. Trimming took off 2 bases at V and 2 bases at J, with 15 bases between the two ends. In DNA form, the CDR3 reads TGCGCCAGCAGCCAACCGCTTGGTTGGGTCAACACCGGGGAGCTGTTTTTT. This gives the protein CASSQPLGWVNTGELFF.

This clone was picked up a small number of times. This chain joins TRBV5-1 and TRBJ2-3, with 8 bases matching TRBD2. Germline CDR1 and CDR2: SGHRS and YFSETQ. The CDR3 runs to 16 residues. The J segment lost 0 bases and the V segment lost 3 bases, leaving 6 bases of the junction unmatched. This CDR3 reads CASSYRGRRSTDTQYF. DNA of the CDR3: TGCGCCAGCAGCTACCGCGGGAGGAGAAGCACAGATACGCAGTATTTT.

This clone was observed a few times. The CDR3 is CASSLPNSKLTQETQYF. CDR3 in DNA: TGTGCCAGCAGTTTACCAAACAGCAAACTCACCCAAGAGACCCAGTACTTC. This chain links TRBV28 with TRBJ2-5, with D unresolved. The germline CDR1 and CDR2 sequences are MDHEN and SYDVKM. Trimming shortened V by 2 bases and J by 1 base, and 17 bases separated the two germline ends. CDR3 size: 17 residues.

The sample holds one count of this clone. The junction shows a germline mismatch at one end, possibly a read error. The chain couples TRBV7-6 to TRBJ2-2; no clear D gene. The CDR3 has 18 amino acids. CDR1 and CDR2 (germline): SGHVS, FNYEAQ. The CDR3 DNA reads TGTGCCGGCAGCTCCCCCAAGGGTGGGCTTACGAACACCGGGGAGCTGTTTTTT. Translating it yields CAGSSPKGGLTNTGELFF.

The chain recombines TRBV4-1 with TRBJ2-4, with D possibly being TRBD1 (5 bases). Germline V gene data show CDR1 as MGHRA and CDR2 as YSYEKL. CDR3 size: 14 residues. The V end lost 0 bases, the J end lost 8 bases, and 11 bases lay between the germline ends. CDR3 nucleotides: TGCGCCAGCAGCCAAGAGTCATCCAGGGACATTCAGTACTTC. It yields the protein CASSQESSRDIQYF.

The chain carries TRBV28 and TRBJ2-3; D is uncertain. The CDR3 is 11 amino acids. Trimming took 3 bases from V and 9 from J, leaving 7 bases between them. Germline V lookup: CDR1 MDHEN, CDR2 SYDVKM. The CDR3 nucleotides read TGTGCCAGCAGTTTGCAGACGACGCAGTATTTT. Encoded protein: CASSLQTTQYF.

The chain employs TRBV6-1 and TRBJ2-1, with a possible D match to TRBD2 (6 bases). CDR1 and CDR2 (germline): MNHNS, SASEGT. This CDR3 has 13 residues. The ends were cut back, 6 bases at V and 5 bases at J, with 11 bases in the middle. The CDR3 loop is CASRRDSDNEQFF. The CDR3 nucleotides read TGTGCCAGCAGGAGGGACTCGGACAATGAGCAGTTCTTC.

V gene TRBV5-1 combines with J gene TRBJ1-1; D gene uncertain. Germline CDR1 is SGHRS and CDR2 is YFSETQ. The CDR3 sequence is 16 residues long. Trimming shortened V by 0 bases and J by 0 bases, and 12 bases separated the two germline ends. For the CDR3, the DNA is TGCGCCAGCAGCTTGGCCAGAGAAGGCATGAACACTGAAGCTTTCTTT. Amino acid sequence: CASSLAREGMNTEAFF.

This clone occurred a few times. The same CDR3 is also encoded by other DNA sequences in this sample. The chain carries TRBV4-1 and TRBJ2-7; D gene ambiguous. This CDR3 has 13 residues. V lost 1 base and J 4 bases, leaving 8 bases between the germline ends. Per germline, CDR1 MGHRA and CDR2 YSYEKL. The CDR3 loop is CASSQVPGYEQYF. CDR3 nucleotides: TGCGCCAGCAGCCAAGTACCAGGTTACGAGCAGTACTTC.

This rearrangement joins TRBV30 to TRBJ1-5, with D tentatively TRBD1 (5 bases). The CDR3 runs to 14 residues. The V end was cut by 1 base, the J end by 2 bases, with 9 bases between. CDR1 and CDR2 (germline): GTSNPN, SVGIG (reference sequence). CDR3 nucleotide sequence: TGTGCCTGGAGTGAGGGCAGGGGCAATCAGCCCCAGCATTTT. Translating it yields CAWSEGRGNQPQHF.

This clone turned up a few times. The rearrangement links TRBV13 to TRBJ1-3; the D is unclear. Trimming took off 1 base at V and 0 bases at J, with 7 bases between the two ends. CDR1 and CDR2 from the germline V gene are PRHDT and FYEKMQ (reference sequence). The CDR3 has 15 amino acids. This CDR3 reads CASSLVRGSGNTIYF. CDR3 nucleotide sequence: TGTGCCAGCAGCTTAGTCCGGGGCTCTGGAAACACCATATATTTT.

The chain links TRBV11-2 to TRBJ2-5; D is unresolved. This CDR3 region has 12 residues. Per the germline V gene, CDR1 is SGHAT and CDR2 is FQNNGV. V was pared by 8 bases and J by 2 bases, with 9 bases between. This CDR3 is CASSDGQETQYF. The CDR3 DNA is TGTGCCAGCTCTGACGGACAAGAGACCCAGTACTTC.

The V gene is TRBV4-2, the J gene TRBJ2-3, with a weak D call TRBD2 (6 bases). V lost 1 base and J lost 1, with 9 bases in between. Germline V lookup: CDR1 LGHNA, CDR2 YNFKEQ. This CDR3 region has 15 residues. In DNA form, the CDR3 reads TGTGCCAGCAGCCAAGGCGGGGAGGGCACAGATACGCAGTATTTT. Protein sequence: CASSQGGEGTDTQYF.

V and J are TRBV28 and TRBJ2-7; TRBD1 or TRBD2 may be the D gene (5 bases each). The CDR3 loop spans 18 amino acids. With 0 bases removed from V and 3 bases from J, the gap between germline ends came to 21 bases. CDR1 MDHEN and CDR2 SYDVKM come from the germline V gene. CDR3 sequence reads: CASSLWGLTRDLLYEQYF. The CDR3 nucleotides read TGTGCCAGCAGTTTATGGGGTCTTACCCGGGACCTGCTCTACGAGCAGTACTTC.

This clone was seen more than once but under ten times. The genes are TRBV9 and TRBJ2-3; D possibly uses TRBD1 or TRBD2 (5 bases each). The CDR3 spans 17 residues. V dropped 0 bases and J dropped 0 bases, with 14 bases sitting between them. Germline V lookup: CDR1 SGDLS, CDR2 YYNGEE. CDR3 in amino acids: CASSVGVGGGSTDTQYF. The CDR3 DNA follows: TGTGCCAGCAGCGTAGGGGTAGGTGGGGGAAGCACAGATACGCAGTATTTT. The whole variable domain, remainder taken from reference TRBV9 and TRBJ2-3, is DSGVTQTPKHLITATGQRVTLRCSPRSGDLSVYWYQQSLDQGLQFLIQYYNGEERAKGNILERFSAQQFPDLHSELNLSSLELGDSALYFCASSVGVGGGSTDTQYFGPGTRLTVL.

The chain's CDR3 is CAWSVIHNEQFF. The CDR3 DNA reads as TGTGCCTGGAGTGTTATCCACAATGAGCAGTTCTTC. This chain connects TRBV30 to TRBJ2-1; D call uncertain. The CDR3 extends over 12 amino acids. V was trimmed by 0 bases and J by 5 bases, leaving 5 bases between them. The germline gives CDR1 GTSNPN, CDR2 SVGIG (reference sequence).

This clone has only a few counts. This chain uses TRBV7-2 with TRBJ2-7; maybe TRBD2 (6 bases). Germline CDR1 and CDR2: SGHTA and FQGNSA. V shed 2 bases and J shed 4 bases, with 15 bases lying between them. The CDR3 runs 15 residues. This chain's CDR3 is CASSLRGFINYEQYF. CDR3 coding DNA: TGTGCCAGCAGCTTACGGGGGTTTATCAATTACGAGCAGTACTTC.

In the case of this clone: At one of its ends the junction is not consistent with the germline gene, which may arise from a read error. This chain links TRBV13 with TRBJ2-7, with D perhaps TRBD1 (6 bases). The CDR3 covers 12 residues. Germline V gives CDR1 PRHDT, CDR2 FYEKMQ (reference sequence). The CDR3: CASSPPITTQGF. The CDR3 bases are TGTGCCAGCAGCCCACCCATTACGACCCAGGGGTTC.

A few counts support this clone. The rearrangement uses TRBV7-9 and TRBJ1-6; D call uncertain. Deletions cut 5 bases from V and 10 bases from J, with 9 bases between. CDR3 length: 12 residues. The germline V gene has CDR1 SEHNR and CDR2 FQNEAQ (reference sequence). This CDR3 reads CASSPARSPLHF. CDR3 coding DNA: TGTGCCAGCAGCCCAGCACGGTCACCCCTCCACTTT.

J is TRBJ2-7 and V is TRBV9; 10 bases match TRBD1. Germline CDR1 is SGDLS and CDR2 is YYNGEE. The CDR3 is made up of 15 amino acids. The J segment lost 5 bases and the V segment lost 2 bases, leaving 7 bases of the junction unmatched. The CDR3 DNA sequence: TGTGCCAGCAGCGTCGGGACAGGGGCTGCGGACGAGCAGTACTTC. The encoded protein is CASSVGTGAADEQYF.

The chain couples TRBV5-6 to TRBJ2-7; TRBD1 agrees at 8 bases. J was trimmed by 9 bases and V by 6 bases; bases with no gene match: 14. This CDR3 comprises 14 residues. CDR1 is SGHDT, CDR2 YYEEEE, per germline. The DNA of the CDR3 is TGTGCCAGCACCCCGGGACAGGCCGCTACGTCGCAGTACTTC. This codes for CASTPGQAATSQYF. Together with reference TRBV5-6 and TRBJ2-7, the CDR3 gives the full variable domain: DAGVTQSPTHLIKTRGQQVTLRCSPKSGHDTVSWYQQALGQGPQFIFQYYEEEERQRGNFPDRFSGHQFPNYSSELNVNALLLGDSALYLCASTPGQAATSQYFGPGTRLTVT.

The J gene is TRBJ2-3, the V gene TRBV13; D perhaps matches TRBD1 (7 bases). CDR1 and CDR2 (germline): PRHDT, FYEKMQ (reference sequence). The CDR3 extends over 16 amino acids. V lost 5 bases and J lost 4, with 19 bases in between. The CDR3 region has the DNA TGTGCCAGCAGCCCACCAGGGGGGCGAGACGCAGATACGCAGTATTTT. This encodes CASSPPGGRDADTQYF.

There are a few counts of this clone. The chain recombines TRBV4-1 with TRBJ2-7, with D perhaps TRBD2 (8 bases). Trimming removed 4 bases from V and 0 bases from J, with 16 bases in between. This CDR3 spans 16 amino acids. CDR1 and CDR2 (germline): MGHRA, YSYEKL. CDR3 DNA sequence: TGCGCCAGCAGCCCTGATAGCGGGGACAGCTCCTACGAGCAGTACTTC. It is translated as CASSPDSGDSSYEQYF.

In its sample, this clone was seen once. The chain's CDR3 is CASSLTAASSYEQYF. The CDR3 nucleotides read TGTGCCAGCAGCTTGACGGCAGCCAGCTCCTACGAGCAGTACTTC. The chain couples TRBV5-4 to TRBJ2-7; D gene ambiguous. Germline V gene data show CDR1 as SGHNT and CDR2 as YYREEE (reference sequence). The CDR3 consists of 15 residues. Trimming took 1 base from V and 0 from J, leaving 11 bases between them. The variable domain in full, completed from reference TRBV5-4 and TRBJ2-7, reads ETGVTQSPTHLIKTRGQQVTLRCSSQSGHNTVSWYQQALGQGPQFIFQYYREEENGRGNFPPRFSGLQFPNYSSELNVNALELDDSALYLCASSLTAASSYEQYFGPGTRLTVT.

The gene calls are TRBV29-1 and TRBJ2-2; unclear D gene. CDR3 size: 13 residues. V lost 6 bases to trimming and J lost 5 bases, with 13 bases between them. Germline V gene data show CDR1 as SQVTM and CDR2 as ANQGSEA. The CDR3 is CSVGKARTGELFF. CDR3 in DNA: TGCAGCGTGGGGAAGGCACGAACCGGGGAGCTGTTTTTT.

Only a few counts were recorded for this clone. This may arise from a read error, as a much more abundant clone is one base away. The chain employs TRBV27 and TRBJ2-6; D call uncertain. CDR1 is MNHEY and CDR2 is SMNVEV in the germline V gene (reference sequence). V dropped 5 bases and J dropped 0 bases, with 8 bases sitting between them. This CDR3 spans 15 amino acids. The CDR3 loop is CASSDSLSGANVLTF. CDR3 in DNA: TGTGCCAGCAGTGACTCTCTCTCTGGGGCCAACGTCCTGACTTTC.

The chain recombines TRBV11-1 with TRBJ1-2; D remains unclear. Trimming cost V 5 bases and J 3 bases, with 19 bases left between them. Germline CDR1 reads SGHAT; CDR2 reads FQDESV (reference sequence). This CDR3 region has 16 residues. The CDR3 here is CASSPYREGSDYGYTF. CDR3 DNA: TGTGCCAGCAGCCCCTACCGGGAGGGCTCCGACTATGGCTACACCTTC.